This T cell receptor beta chain emerged from a study of cytomegalovirus exposure and HLA in healthy donors (dated by TCRdb to the late 2010s). About the full investigation: In an earlier analysis of 587 of the donors, around 290 Gb of sequence data and 90 million to 130 million unique TCR beta sequences from approximately 180 million T cells were reported. About 280 gigabases of sequencing data and around 90 million unique TCR sequences made up an early release that covered nearly 650 HLA-typed donors. The genetic ancestry cluster associated with self-reported Caucasian donors included roughly 84% of the 398 genotyped donors. The study was designed to test whether signatures of past pathogen exposure could be identified by cataloging public T cell receptors. The study profiled the T cell repertoires of 500 to 800 subjects by immunosequencing and related them to cytomegalovirus serostatus. Besides the first cohort of roughly 700 subjects, a separate validation cohort made up of around 120 different subjects was used. To predict cytomegalovirus infection status, the study brought together high-throughput TCR immunosequencing, statistical association of individual TCRs with disease status, and machine learning. A later analysis re-examined previously published TCR beta repertoires from 500 to 700 donors and added high-resolution HLA genotyping to investigate patterns of TCR occurrence. The later analysis used no new phenotypic data to find candidate immune exposures, relying instead on TCR beta sequences and their occurrence across donors. An earlier analysis of about 600 of the donors used high-throughput TCR beta sequencing to judge whether each TCR beta V gene segment behaved as functional or pseudogenic. Donor age, sex, ethnicity and CMV serostatus were collected together with the repertoire data. Genome-wide SNP genotypes for about 55% of the 666 donors were used in a later genetic analysis, which treated that subset as a discovery cohort. All discovery cohort repertoires had been generated on a single sequencing platform. Class I and class II HLA loci were covered by the typing at four-digit resolution. The number of typed donors differed by locus: roughly 629-640 for A, B, C, DRB1 and DQB1; 500 to 550 for DQA1; some 610 for DPA1; and some 430 for DPB1. Because of strong linkage in the cohort, 5 or 6 DR-DQ haplotypes were treated as single units for association and clustering. Among 350 to 400 genotyped donors of the cohort, an average of approximately 230,000 unique TCR beta nucleotide sequences were sequenced per donor, roughly a sixth of them non-productive. What the work shows at the level of the full study, not this receptor alone: The 87-base-pair reads could not distinguish some IMGT-functional V segments, including TRBV6-2 and TRBV6-3, so those segments were excluded. The only immune exposure information available for the cohort was CMV serostatus. Cytomegalovirus status was reported to be diagnosed by the classifier with high specificity and sensitivity in both the original and validation cohorts. A later analysis found that HLA-associated TCR beta chains were more clonally expanded and had lower generation probabilities than equally common non-associated chains. When HLA alleles, especially DR and DQ, strongly co-occurred, TCR associations were difficult to assign to individual alleles. An association between a missense DCLRE1C variant and V-gene and J-gene trimming of TCR beta chains was found in a later genetic analysis and replicated in an independent cohort. A later analysis found that most CMV-associated TCR beta chains appeared HLA-restricted, with HLA associations seemingly driven largely by CMV exposure. At a false discovery rate of 0.05, a later analysis linked 15,000 to 20,000 TCR beta sequences to specific HLA alleles. According to a later genetic analysis, donors in an Asian-associated ancestry cluster had fewer N-insertions in productive TCRs than the roughly 700-donor mean. Sequencing depth was assumed to be roughly uniform across donors in the presence/absence analyses, though that assumption may not hold. Because counts were too low, 15 to 20 rarely observed V segments, including chromosome 9 orphons, were excluded from the earlier analysis of a few hundred of the donors. This cohort had only TCR beta chains sequenced, and the lack of alpha or paired-chain data limited which features could be detected. A few of the identified cytomegalovirus-associated TCR beta chains were confirmed in vitro to be specific for cytomegalovirus antigens. Broadly in line with IMGT annotations, most TCR beta V segments showed up in productive rearrangements about 90% or about 30% of the time in an earlier analysis of approximately 640 of the donors. Correlated functional status among segregating V segments might be attributable to linkage disequilibrium, but an unknown experimental factor could not be ruled out. According to the authors, the approach could potentially be generalized to other disease states and immunological phenotypes. According to a later analysis, parvovirus B19, influenza, CMV and Epstein-Barr virus appeared linked to several top co-occurrence clusters. A further reported finding was that TCR beta sequences accurately predicted the HLA-A and HLA-B alleles for most subjects in the first cohort. Because some donors lacked HLA typing at each locus, the association tests relied only on the typed subset. Across donors, most TCR sequences were observed very rarely, whereas some public TCRs were present in many individuals. The sequencing pipeline was judged likely to have produced a cluster of highly shared sequence variants as a technical artifact. The study listed over 150 TCR beta chains as associated with cytomegalovirus. A later analysis found that TCR association rates varied across HLA loci, with DRB1 alleles showing the most associated TCRs and HLA-C alleles the fewest.

On this clone: It has no known antigen specificity. Base quality data are lacking; no much larger clone is found one base away.

The CDR3 goes from the cysteine to the phenylalanine over 14 residues. Only CDR3 DNA is held: 42 bases, read in frame from base 1. The V end loses 3 bases and the J end loses 4 bases, and a stretch of 7 bases separates them. In the germline V gene, CDR1 corresponds to SGHTA and CDR2 to FQGNSA. Libraries were prepared through the immunoSEQ multiplex PCR assay. For the multiplex PCR, a mixture combining 60 forward primers for TCR Vbeta segments and 13 reverse primers for TCR Jbeta segments was used. Amplification of the CDR3 region of rearranged TCR beta genes was performed with a multiplex PCR assay on genomic DNA. On the Illumina HiSeq System, the amplified TCR beta libraries were sequenced as 87-base-pair reads. On the authors' methods: Across the roughly 600 repertoires, a later analysis counted 78 million or so unique TCR beta chains, roughly 11 million of which were shared by at least two donors. A nearest-neighbor algorithm error-corrected the raw reads and collapsed the reads into unique sequences, merging closely related sequences to remove PCR and sequencing errors. V, D and J gene segments were assigned by aligning CDR3 sequences to IMGT reference sequences. For a sequence to be retained, a match of at least six nucleotides was required to both a V gene segment and a J gene segment. Rearrangements were called productive when the CDR3 lacked stop codons and stayed in frame with V and J; all others were non-productive. Following IMGT convention, CDR3 was defined as the stretch from the second conserved V-encoded cysteine to the conserved J-encoded phenylalanine. In an earlier analysis of some 550 of the donors, sequences lacking an unambiguous match to a single V gene segment were excluded. An earlier analysis of a few hundred of the donors called V segments functional above 56.7% productive rearrangements and segregating when the between-donor standard deviation exceeded 5%. A statistical classification framework was built to diagnose cytomegalovirus status from the catalog of TCR beta chain sequences. A later analysis assigned V and J genes by comparing TCR nucleotide sequences with IMGT/GENE-DB human TR gene sequences. The TCRdist pipeline was used in a later analysis to assign CDR3 sequences and most-parsimonious VDJ recombination scenarios. In a later analysis, each TCR beta chain was defined by its CDR3 amino acid sequence together with its V-gene family, and reads without a unique V-gene family were excluded. In a later analysis, around 600 highly shared, low-generation-probability nucleotide sequences were removed to address suspected cross-contamination and a sequencing artifact. In a later analysis, a clonal expansion index was calculated for each public chain from normalized within-repertoire ranks of inferred template counts. In a later analysis, generation probabilities were computed with a VDJ recombination model fitted to out-of-frame rearrangements, and the resulting probabilities were checked against IGoR. A later analysis scored TCR-TCR, TCR-HLA and TCR-CMV co-occurrence with hypergeometric tests, applying a repertoire-size bias correction to TCR pairs. A later analysis estimated false discovery rates by permuting HLA or CMV assignments 20 times. In a later analysis, co-occurring TCRs were grouped using DBSCAN, and TCRdist sequence similarity was added for clustering within HLA-allele-positive subsets. Repertoires with fewer than 30,000 or more than 120,000 public chains were left out of co-occurrence clustering, as were a few repertoires with anomalous nucleotide sharing. This immuneACCESS table, as held by TCRdb, lists in-frame sequences with V and J called but not all clones. Of the missing ones, under half trace to an unresolved V gene in checked studies; the others have no known cause. V, J and clone size derive from that table, while D and trimming were established from the DNA sequence. The sample contains more than 90,000 clones, around 80% of them found a single time. The ten largest clones add up to 0.7% to 0.85% of the sample.

The cohort was made up of 666 healthy bone marrow donors. At the time of sampling, every cohort member was nominally healthy, though immune exposures that went unrecorded were likely present. The donor was CMV seronegative and was included in the group of 352 seronegative cohort members. Each donor provided a peripheral blood sample, and peripheral blood mononuclear cells were used for TCR beta sequencing. Genomic DNA was extracted from the blood cell samples with the Qiagen DNeasy Blood Extraction Kit. The chain uses TRBV7-2 and TRBJ1-6, with TRBD1 as a weak D call on 6 bases. The sample was PBMCs. The clonotype was recovered from a woman aged 60-75 years in good health and CMV-seronegative. The DNA sequence reads TGTGCCAGCAGCTTTGGACAGTATAATTCACCCCTCCACTTT. Translation gives CASSFGQYNSPLHF.